One and the same sample provided the 15 T cell receptor beta chains below, sequenced in a study of blood T cell repertoires in COVID-19. Data came from immunoSEQ multiplex PCR; TCRdb stores just in-frame clones and leaves some out. The table shows around 130,000 clones, with over 75% occurring only once. The specimen was peripheral blood. These receptors all stem from a man aged 65-85 years with active COVID-19.

The chain carries TRBV7-9 and TRBJ2-2, with 9 positions matching TRBD1. There are 17 residues in the CDR3. Losses at the gene ends were 4 bases for V and 1 base for J; bases not matched to a gene: 7. Germline assignment: CDR1 SEHNR and CDR2 FQNEAQ (reference sequence). For the CDR3, the DNA is TGTGCCAGCAGCTCCCCGGGACAGGGAATGAACACCGGGGAGCTGTTTTTT. Protein sequence: CASSSPGQGMNTGELFF.

This clone was picked up one time. The genes are TRBV30 and TRBJ1-1, with 8 bases aligning to TRBD1. J was trimmed by 1 base and V by 2 bases; bases with no gene match: 6. This CDR3 has 15 residues. Germline lookup yields CDR1 GTSNPN and CDR2 SVGIG (reference sequence). This chain's CDR3 is CAWSPRTGKNTEAFF. CDR3 bases: TGTGCCTGGAGTCCAAGGACAGGGAAGAACACTGAAGCTTTCTTT.

This chain joins TRBV7-2 and TRBJ2-3; TRBD2 matches at 10 bases. The CDR3 totals 16 residues. After removal of 0 bases from V and 6 bases from J, the junction contained 6 bases not matched to a gene. Germline V CDR1 and CDR2: SGHTA, FQGNSA. The CDR3 DNA is TGTGCCAGCAGCTTAGCGGGCCCTAGCGGGAGCGATACGCAGTATTTT. It codes for CASSLAGPSGSDTQYF.

The V gene is TRBV6-2 or TRBV6-3, the J gene TRBJ2-7; 7 bases agree with TRBD1. V lost 1 base to trimming and J lost 6 bases; unmatched junction nucleotides: 3. CDR1 is MNHEY and CDR2 is SVGEGT in the germline V gene. CDR3 size: 13 residues. The CDR3 is CASSYYRGLEQYF. The CDR3, as DNA: TGTGCCAGCAGTTACTACAGGGGCCTCGAGCAGTACTTC.

This clone came up once. The chain carries TRBV18 and TRBJ1-1; TRBD1 is a possible D gene (5 bases). The CDR3 is made up of 12 amino acids. CDR1 is KGHSH and CDR2 is LQKENI in the germline V gene. V was clipped by 6 bases and J by 11 bases, with 16 bases between them. CDR3 region: CASSRDFSEAFF. DNA of the CDR3: TGTGCCAGCTCGCGGGACTTCTCAGAGGCTTTCTTT.

The chain links TRBV6-1 to TRBJ2-7, with 10 bases identical to TRBD2. J was trimmed by 0 bases and V by 8 bases; bases with no gene match: 10. CDR3 size: 16 residues. The V gene's germline CDR1 is MNHNS and CDR2 SASEGT. CDR3 sequence (DNA): TGTGCCAGCGGTCAAGCGGGAGGGACTAGCTCCTACGAGCAGTACTTC. This sequence encodes CASGQAGGTSSYEQYF.

The rearrangement joins TRBV11-1 to TRBJ2-2, with D possibly TRBD1 on 6 matching bases. The CDR3 contains 12 residues. Trimming pared 10 bases from V and 4 bases from J, leaving 10 bases between. Germline CDR1 SGHAT, CDR2 FQDESV (reference sequence). The CDR3 DNA follows: TGTGCCACCCAGGGGAGCACCGGGGAGCTGTTTTTT. It yields the protein CATQGSTGELFF.

Only one count was recorded for this clone. The chain has TRBV30 and TRBJ1-1; D unresolved. V lost 2 bases and J lost 0, with 7 bases in between. The CDR3 sequence is 13 residues long. The germline V gene has CDR1 GTSNPN and CDR2 SVGIG (reference sequence). CDR3 DNA sequence: TGTGCCTGGAGTAGAGTCTTGAACACTGAAGCTTTCTTT. It is translated as CAWSRVLNTEAFF. Complete variable domain (other parts from reference TRBV30 and TRBJ1-1): SQTIHQWPATLVQPVGSPLSLECTVEGTSNPNLYWYRQAAGRGLQLLFYSVGIGQISSEVPQNLSASRPQDRQFILSSKKLLLSDSGFYLCAWSRVLNTEAFFGQGTRLTVV.

The CDR3 loop is CASSPPAGGNEQFF. The DNA of the CDR3 is TGTGCCAGCTCACCACCAGCGGGAGGGAATGAGCAGTTCTTC. The chain joins TRBV18 to TRBJ2-1; 10 bases are a match to TRBD2. The V and J ends lost 0 bases and 7 bases, in that order; junction bases with no gene match: 0. The CDR3 length is 14 residues. Germline V lookup: CDR1 KGHSH, CDR2 LQKENI.

This clone was seen just once. The chain links TRBV6-5 to TRBJ1-1; 7 nucleotides agree with TRBD1. Germline CDR1 and CDR2: MNHEY and SVGAGI. J was trimmed by 5 bases and V by 4 bases; bases with no gene match: 10. The CDR3 has 15 residues. CDR3 DNA sequence: TGTGCCAGCAGTTCGCCCGAGGGGGCCGGAACTGAAGCTTTCTTT. Translating gives CASSSPEGAGTEAFF.

The chain links TRBV27 to TRBJ2-6; D gene uncertain. With 4 bases removed from V and 2 bases from J, the gap between germline ends came to 9 bases. The CDR3 spans 15 residues. CDR1 and CDR2 (germline): MNHEY, SMNVEV (reference sequence). DNA for the CDR3: TGTGCCAGCAGTTCCATAGGAGCTGGGGCCAACGTCCTGACTTTC. Translation: CASSSIGAGANVLTF.

This clone was observed once. This rearrangement joins TRBV4-2 to TRBJ2-1; D not resolved. V lost 5 bases and J 2 bases, leaving 4 bases between the germline ends. The CDR3 covers 12 residues. Germline V gene sequence: CDR1 LGHNA, CDR2 YNFKEQ. CDR3 DNA sequence: TGTGCCAGCAGCGCTACCTACAATGAGCAGTTCTTC. Residues: CASSATYNEQFF.

The rearrangement joins TRBV7-9 to TRBJ2-7, with 9 bases identical to TRBD1. The V gene's germline CDR1 is SEHNR and CDR2 FQNEAQ (reference sequence). V was clipped by 4 bases and J by 5 bases; unmatched bases: 6. The CDR3 consists of 14 residues. The CDR3 region is CASSSPGQGNEQYF. The CDR3 DNA follows: TGTGCCAGCAGCTCTCCGGGACAGGGTAACGAGCAGTACTTC.

This chain's CDR3 is CASSPTATNEKLFF. CDR3 coding DNA: TGTGCCAGCAGCCCGACAGCAACTAATGAAAAACTGTTTTTT. The chain employs TRBV6-5 and TRBJ1-4; possible D gene TRBD1, 5 bases. V was cut by 6 bases and J by 0 bases, with 8 bases left in between. Germline CDR1 reads MNHEY; CDR2 reads SVGAGI. This CDR3 comprises 14 residues.

V is TRBV24-1 and J is TRBJ2-1, with TRBD2 matching over 7 bases. Germline V gene data show CDR1 as KGHDR and CDR2 as SFDVKD. Trimming removed 0 bases from V and 14 bases from J; junction bases left unmatched: 3. This CDR3 has 12 amino acids. This CDR3 reads CATSDLNGGEFF. The CDR3 nucleotides are TGTGCCACCAGTGATTTGAATGGGGGGGAGTTCTTC.